This T cell receptor beta chain was sequenced for a study of blood T cell repertoires in COVID-19. Across the study: Acute and convalescent COVID-19 specimens originated in the United States, Italy and Spain. PBMCs, B-cell-depleted T cells, or T cells were the source of the cDNA or gDNA that made up the material.

In the original analysis: How many nucleated cells were present was estimated from reference gene primer amplification. This table comes from immunoSEQ multiplex PCR, and its TCRdb copy is limited to in-frame clones, with some not included. That table is the source of V, J and clone size, and D and trimming were worked out from the DNA. The data show fewer than 250,000 clones, approximately 86% seen once. Germline V gene sequence: CDR1 SGHRS, CDR2 YFSETQ. This CDR3 is 15 amino acids long. The V segment lost 3 bases and the J segment 3 bases; nucleotides outside the gene matches: 7. This chain joins TRBV5-1 and TRBJ1-1, with TRBD1 matching 8 bases. This TCR was sampled from a man aged 55 to 69 with acute or convalescent COVID-19. The source material was peripheral blood. CDR3 amino acids: CASSSRDRLDTEAFF. The CDR3 DNA reads as TGCGCCAGCAGCTCCCGGGACAGGCTGGACACTGAAGCTTTCTTT.